One and the same sample provided the 5 T cell receptor beta chains below, sequenced in a study of T cells in tuberculosis. Only in-frame clones appear in the TCRdb table, and some are missing; sequencing was by immunoSEQ multiplex PCR. Seen here are 25,000 to 35,000 clones, approximately 95% observed once, and the top ten hold 4% to 5.5%. The sequenced material came from PBMCs. The origin of the receptors is a donor aged 10 to 29 with latent tuberculosis or without tuberculosis infection.

V gene TRBV4-2 combines with J gene TRBJ2-7; D is possibly TRBD2 (6 bases). This CDR3 region has 14 residues. V was pared by 0 bases and J by 3 bases, with 9 bases between. CDR1 and CDR2 (germline): LGHNA, YNFKEQ. CDR3 loop: CASSQEEGSYEQYF. CDR3 nucleotides: TGTGCCAGCAGCCAAGAGGAGGGAAGCTACGAGCAGTACTTC.

Written as DNA, the CDR3 is TGTGCCATCAGTGAGTACGTGGGCAACTATGGCTACACCTTC. Amino acids: CAISEYVGNYGYTF. The chain uses TRBV10-3 and TRBJ1-2, with no clear D. Germline CDR1 ENHRY, CDR2 SYGVKD. The CDR3 spans 14 residues. V shed 1 base and J shed 2 bases, with 8 bases lying between them.

The chain has TRBV6-6 and TRBJ2-7, with a weak D call TRBD2 (5 bases). Germline V gene lookup returns CDR1 MNHNY and CDR2 SVGAGI (reference sequence). V lost 6 bases to trimming and J lost 7 bases, with 19 bases between them. The CDR3 consists of 14 residues. The chain's CDR3 is CASRTDGNTGEQYF. Here the CDR3 DNA reads TGTGCCAGCAGGACGGACGGGAACACGGGGGAGCAGTACTTC.

The chain has TRBV29-1 and TRBJ2-3; D gene uncertain. The CDR3 loop spans 12 amino acids. Germline assignment: CDR1 SQVTM and CDR2 ANQGSEA. The CDR3 here is CRVTTGTDTQYF. CDR3 sequence (DNA): TGCAGAGTTACTACGGGCACAGATACGCAGTATTTT.

The rearrangement links TRBV15 to TRBJ2-3; 10 nucleotides line up with TRBD1. This CDR3 is built from 16 residues. CDR1 is LNHNV and CDR2 is YYDKDF in the germline V gene (reference sequence). The J segment lost 3 bases and the V segment lost 1 base, leaving 4 bases of the junction unmatched. The CDR3 coding sequence is TGTGCCACCAGCAGAGGCCGGGACAGGGGAACAGATACGCAGTATTTT. Amino acids: CATSRGRDRGTDTQYF.